The rows below give T cell receptor beta chains drawn from one sample of a study of T cells in Graves' hyperthyroidism and ophthalmopathy. MiXCR, applied by TCRdb to the multiplex PCR reads, yields one record per CDR3 protein. Of a few hundred thousand distinct CDR3 sequences listed, 14% are singletons. The sample consisted of blood. The receptor set was obtained from a woman aged 35 to 49 with Graves' hyperthyroidism. Both conserved end residues are part of each CDR3. The order of the fields is CDR3 protein, J gene, V gene, clone size. Size is omitted from some rows. Given values are once, few, many or a class for expanded clones.

CASSISDRGFGVNTEAFF	TRBJ1-1	TRBV19	few
CAWNDRGSEQPQHF	TRBJ1-5	TRBV30	many
CSVEEGTYEQYF	TRBJ2-7	TRBV29-1	NA
CASSKGQGLNTEAFF	TRBJ1-1	TRBV4-1	many
CASSPRPDSGNTIYF	TRBJ1-3	TRBV5-1	few
CASSLQLAGGGNEQFF	TRBJ2-1	TRBV11-2	NA
CASSTTWSGRSPGTQYF	TRBJ2-3	TRBV19	NA
CASSLATGRWDYGYTF	TRBJ1-2	TRBV5-5	NA
CSASPPGGAYEQYF	TRBJ2-7	TRBV20-1	many
CASRKQTENQPQHF	TRBJ1-5	TRBV6-1	many
CASSEAAGELSPYEQYF	TRBJ2-7	TRBV6-1	many
CASSQDLRGGQPQHF	TRBJ1-5	TRBV3-1	many
CSARSRGEQFF	TRBJ2-1	TRBV20-1	NA
CAWSDGRRNIQYF	TRBJ2-4	TRBV30	many
CASSLVGRPSGNTIYF	TRBJ1-3	TRBV5-1	many
CSARDLRQGTANTEAFF	TRBJ1-1	TRBV20-1	NA
CASSDRLQTSGSNEQFF	TRBJ2-1	TRBV10-2	NA
CASTPGPDSNQPQHF	TRBJ1-5	TRBV7-6	few
CAWTQKAHLGEQYF	TRBJ2-7	TRBV30	many
CASSGSFTGELFF	TRBJ2-2	TRBV2	NA
CASSLRIAPYNEQFF	TRBJ2-1	TRBV12-3/TRBV12-4	many
CAWSSTALFMNTEAFF	TRBJ1-1	TRBV30	many
CASSSGTAYEQYF	TRBJ2-7	TRBV11-2	many
CASRGQGKNIQYF	TRBJ2-4	TRBV28	many
CASSRQPLAGGGEQYF	TRBJ2-7	TRBV7-2	NA
CASSPPLGGHLSYEQYF	TRBJ2-7	TRBV28	few
CASSRLSGRGRIGTSEQFF	TRBJ2-1	TRBV7-9	NA
CASTLTSGYEQYF	TRBJ2-7	TRBV6-1	many
CASTTGKNPNGYTF	TRBJ1-2	TRBV6-1	NA
CASSLALWYSGANVLTF	TRBJ2-6	TRBV12-3/TRBV12-4	NA
CASRTTNTGELFF	TRBJ2-2	TRBV6-2/TRBV6-3	NA
CASSQQGVDIQYF	TRBJ2-4	TRBV5-6	many
CASSVTGNTEAFF	TRBJ1-1	TRBV9	many
CASRPAGTNTGELFF	TRBJ2-2	TRBV7-8	many
CASGTGVTGELFF	TRBJ2-2	TRBV5-1	few
CASSLRLYGGLKNEQFF	TRBJ2-1	TRBV28	many
CSVEDPGQTYEQYF	TRBJ2-7	TRBV29-1	NA
CASSPTGVTDTQYF	TRBJ2-3	TRBV27	many
CASSLTGGGEKLFF	TRBJ1-4	TRBV12-3/TRBV12-4	many
CSVALGTQETQYF	TRBJ2-5	TRBV29-1	many